These T cell receptor beta chains were read from a single sample in a study of blood T cells in healthy people across ages. From the 5' RACE reads, TCRdb called clonotypes with MiXCR, one entry per CDR3 protein. The sample records around 800,000 distinct CDR3 sequences, around 25% being singletons. A further study also used this sample, focusing on T cells of mothers and their children.

The sample comprised blood. These TCRs come from a boy younger than 18 in good health. The CDR3 runs from the conserved cysteine through the conserved F or W. The D gene is left open where the match is weak. Rows may omit the clone size; those that give it use once, few, many or a size class.

size	V	J	D	CDR3	DNA
many	TRBV3-1	TRBJ2-4	.	CASSLDRGAKNIQYF	TGTGCCAGCAGCCTCGACAGAGGGGCCAAAAACATTCAGTACTTC
few	TRBV11-2	TRBJ2-4	.	CASSPRRPGLAKNIQYF	TGTGCCAGCAGCCCACGTAGGCCAGGGTTGGCCAAAAACATTCAGTACTTC
.	TRBV28	TRBJ2-4	.	CASSFVPPPEDLAKNIQYF	TGTGCCAGCAGTTTCGTCCCCCCCCCGGAAGACCTAGCCAAAAACATTCAGTACTTC
.	TRBV20-1	TRBJ2-5	.	CSASRGVETQYF	TGCAGTGCTAGTAGGGGAGTCGAGACCCAGTACTTC
once	TRBV4-1	TRBJ1-2	.	CASSQAPYRDYAYTF	TGCGCCAGCAGCCAAGCCCCGTACAGGGACTATGCCTACACCTTC
few	TRBV5-6	TRBJ2-6	TRBD1	CASSRNRGPGANVLTF	TGTGCCAGCAGCCGAAACAGGGGGCCCGGGGCCAACGTCCTGACTTTC
.	TRBV2	TRBJ2-7	.	CASTAAGGSGLDEQYF	TGTGCCAGCACCGCCGCTGGGGGAAGCGGTCTGGACGAGCAGTACTTC
.	TRBV18	TRBJ1-6	TRBD1	CASSSLGTGFSPLHF	TGTGCCAGCTCTTCCCTCGGGACAGGGTTTTCACCCCTCCACTTT
.	TRBV7-9	TRBJ2-1	TRBD2	CACSFGTSGGPGQFF	TGTGCCTGCAGCTTCGGGACTAGCGGGGGTCCGGGGCAGTTCTTC
.	TRBV7-2	TRBJ1-1	.	CACSFRVGSTEAFF	TGTGCCTGCAGCTTCAGGGTGGGGAGCACTGAAGCTTTCTTT
.	TRBV28	TRBJ2-5	.	CASCGVTGIGEETQYF	TGTGCCAGCTGTGGGGTGACCGGGATAGGGGAAGAGACCCAGTACTTC
.	TRBV10-3	TRBJ2-1	.	CAISESGSNEQFF	TGTGCCATCAGTGAGTCGGGTAGCAATGAGCAGTTCTTC
.	TRBV20-1	TRBJ1-5	TRBD1	CSATGGLAGNQPQHF	TGCAGTGCTACAGGGGGATTAGCGGGCAATCAGCCCCAGCATTTT
.	TRBV3-1	TRBJ2-2	.	CASSQGDGLGELFF	TGTGCCAGCAGCCAAGGTGACGGGCTCGGGGAGCTGTTTTTT
.	TRBV6-5	TRBJ1-2	TRBD1	CASSPLRDRRYGYTF	TGTGCCAGCAGTCCCCTCCGGGACAGGCGCTATGGCTACACCTTC
.	TRBV20-1	TRBJ2-7	.	CSARASSYEQYF	TGCAGTGCTAGAGCCAGCAGCTACGAGCAGTACTTC
few	TRBV21-1	TRBJ1-1	.	CASSKETQGANTEAFF	TGTGCCAGCAGCAAAGAAACACAGGGTGCGAACACTGAAGCTTTCTTT
.	TRBV6-1	TRBJ1-2	.	CASSELMVMDSFYGYTF	TGTGCCAGCAGTGAATTAATGGTAATGGACAGCTTCTATGGCTACACCTTC
few	TRBV9	TRBJ2-5	.	CASSVELDSGTQYF	TGTGCCAGCAGCGTAGAACTAGATTCGGGGACCCAGTACTTC
few	TRBV10-3	TRBJ2-3	TRBD2	CATSTSGGTALRTDTQYF	TGTGCCACCTCGACTAGCGGGGGCACTGCCCTCCGCACAGATACGCAGTATTTT
.	TRBV4-1	TRBJ2-5	.	CASSPSGLQGLTSQYF	TGCGCCAGCAGCCCCTCGGGACTACAGGGGCTTACCTCGCAGTACTTC
.	TRBV11-2	TRBJ2-7	TRBD1	CASSGRDRPYEQYF	TGTGCCAGCAGCGGCCGGGACAGGCCTTACGAGCAGTACTTC
.	TRBV24-1	TRBJ2-5	TRBD1	CATSVFGQGRETQYF	TGTGCCACCAGTGTCTTCGGACAGGGCCGAGAGACCCAGTACTTC
few	TRBV9	TRBJ1-4	.	CASSGTPHEKLFF	TGTGCCAGCAGCGGAACACCTCATGAAAAACTGTTTTTT
few	TRBV29-1	TRBJ2-7	.	CSVLEGTFSAYEQYF	TGCAGCGTTCTTGAAGGGACCTTTTCCGCCTACGAGCAGTACTTC
.	TRBV3-1	TRBJ1-1	.	CASSQVGRGSLNTEAFF	TGTGCCAGCAGCCAAGTGGGCAGGGGCTCTTTGAACACTGAAGCTTTCTTT
.	TRBV6-1	TRBJ2-7	.	CASSTPRDGPYEQYF	TGTGCCAGCAGTACCCCTCGGGACGGACCCTACGAGCAGTACTTC
.	TRBV10-3	TRBJ1-4	.	CAIAREGDSEKLFF	TGTGCCATCGCCCGGGAGGGGGATTCTGAAAAACTGTTTTTT
.	TRBV28	TRBJ1-1	.	CASSPRGLGGTEAFF	TGTGCCAGCAGTCCGAGAGGGTTGGGGGGCACTGAAGCTTTCTTT
few	TRBV12-3/TRBV12-4	TRBJ2-5	.	CASRPSGETQYF	TGTGCCAGCAGGCCATCGGGAGAGACCCAGTACTTC
few	TRBV19	TRBJ1-1	.	CASSGPGDTEAFF	TGTGCCAGTAGTGGCCCAGGGGACACTGAAGCTTTCTTT
.	TRBV12-3/TRBV12-4	TRBJ2-2	TRBD1	CASRPGTGGSPGELFF	TGTGCCAGCAGACCAGGGACAGGGGGCTCCCCCGGGGAGCTGTTTTTT
few	TRBV10-3	TRBJ2-5	.	CAISEPVGGSGTQYF	TGTGCCATCAGTGAGCCCGTCGGGGGATCCGGGACCCAGTACTTC
.	TRBV28	TRBJ2-5	.	CASNWSLGRKTQYF	TGTGCCAGCAATTGGAGCTTGGGAAGGAAGACCCAGTACTTC
few	TRBV2	TRBJ2-7	TRBD2	CASSGRLTRGDEQYF	TGTGCCAGCAGTGGCAGGCTCACACGGGGGGACGAGCAGTACTTC
.	TRBV10-3	TRBJ1-5	TRBD1	CAISPEGRGLQPQHF	TGTGCCATCAGTCCTGAGGGCAGGGGGCTTCAGCCCCAGCATTTT
many	TRBV7-3	TRBJ2-3	TRBD2	CASSLVSGGTDTQYF	TGTGCCAGCAGCTTGGTGAGCGGGGGGACAGATACGCAGTATTTT
.	TRBV2	TRBJ2-7	.	CASSEVDYEQYF	TGTGCCAGCAGTGAAGTGGACTACGAGCAGTACTTC